One sample yielded the 4 T cell receptor beta chains listed below, sequenced in a study of T-cell reconstitution after alpha-beta-depleted transplantation in children. Unique molecular identifiers tagged the TCRbeta library. TCRdb fed the PCR reads into MiXCR, producing one record per CDR3 protein. The sample holds about 540,000 distinct CDR3 sequences, more than 20% seen once. Sequenced material: PBMCs, taken before TCRalphabeta/CD19-depleted stem cell transplant. These receptors were collected from a boy in the first two years of life with Wiskott-Aldrich syndrome, due to receive a stem cell transplant.

The gene calls are TRBV6-1 and TRBJ2-7; 8 nucleotides agree with TRBD1. This CDR3 region has 15 residues. The germline V gene has CDR1 MNHNS and CDR2 SASEGT. V shed 5 bases, J shed 3 bases, and the junction held 9 bases outside the gene matches. The CDR3 DNA reads TGTGCCAGCAGTATCTCAGGGGGCGGCCTCTACGAGCAGTACTTC. Protein sequence: CASSISGGGLYEQYF.

This sequence joins TRBV28 and TRBJ2-1; D tentatively fits TRBD1 or TRBD2 (6 bases each). V dropped 3 bases and J dropped 1 base, with 13 bases sitting between them. The germline V gene encodes CDR1 MDHEN and CDR2 SYDVKM. The CDR3 covers 16 residues. The CDR3 sequence is CASSFPKGGSYNEQFF. For the CDR3, the DNA is TGTGCCAGCAGTTTCCCCAAGGGGGGTTCCTACAATGAGCAGTTCTTC.

The V gene is TRBV10-1, the J gene TRBJ2-4; the D gene is possibly TRBD1 (5 bases). CDR1 is WNHNN, CDR2 SYGVQD, per germline (reference sequence). This CDR3 has 14 residues. Between the trimmed V and J ends, which lost 4 bases and 7 bases, there was a span of 14 bases. CDR3 region: CASSGGAPWNIQYF. As DNA, the CDR3 is TGCGCCAGCAGTGGTGGGGCCCCATGGAACATTCAGTACTTC.

CDR3 coding DNA: TGCAGTGCTAGAACACTCCAGGATAATTCACCCCTCCACTTT. Protein: CSARTLQDNSPLHF. V usage is TRBV20-1 and J usage is TRBJ1-6; D is undetermined. The CDR3 is 14 amino acids. The V gene's germline CDR1 is DFQATT and CDR2 SNEGSKA (reference sequence). V was cut by 2 bases and J by 5 bases, with 10 bases left in between.